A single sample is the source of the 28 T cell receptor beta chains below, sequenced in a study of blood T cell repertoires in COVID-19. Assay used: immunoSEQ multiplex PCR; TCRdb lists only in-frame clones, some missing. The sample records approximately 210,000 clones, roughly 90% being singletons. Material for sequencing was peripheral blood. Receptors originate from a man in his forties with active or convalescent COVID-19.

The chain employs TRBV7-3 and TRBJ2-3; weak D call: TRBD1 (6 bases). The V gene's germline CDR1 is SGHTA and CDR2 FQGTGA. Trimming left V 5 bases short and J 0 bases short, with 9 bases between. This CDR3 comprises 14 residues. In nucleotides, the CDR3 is TGTGCCAGCAGCCCAGGGGCTAGCACAGATACGCAGTATTTT. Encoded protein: CASSPGASTDTQYF.

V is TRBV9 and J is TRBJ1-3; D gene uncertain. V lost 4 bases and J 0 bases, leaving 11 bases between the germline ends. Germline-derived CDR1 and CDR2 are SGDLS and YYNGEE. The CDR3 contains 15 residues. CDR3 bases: TGTGCCAGCAGCCCACGGTCGAGCTCTGGAAACACCATATATTTT. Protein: CASSPRSSSGNTIYF. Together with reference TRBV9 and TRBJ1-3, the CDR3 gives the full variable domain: DSGVTQTPKHLITATGQRVTLRCSPRSGDLSVYWYQQSLDQGLQFLIQYYNGEERAKGNILERFSAQQFPDLHSELNLSSLELGDSALYFCASSPRSSSGNTIYFGEGSWLTVV.

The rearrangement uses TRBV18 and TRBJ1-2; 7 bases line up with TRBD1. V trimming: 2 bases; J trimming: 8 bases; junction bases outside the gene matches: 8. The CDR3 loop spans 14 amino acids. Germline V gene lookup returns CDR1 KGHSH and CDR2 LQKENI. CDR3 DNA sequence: TGTGCCAGCTCACCAAACCAGGGGGAGCACGGCTACACCTTC. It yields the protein CASSPNQGEHGYTF. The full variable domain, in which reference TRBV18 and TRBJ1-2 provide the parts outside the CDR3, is NAGVMQNPRHLVRRRGQEARLRCSPMKGHSHVYWYRQLPEEGLKFMVYLQKENIIDESGMPKERFSAEFPKEGPSILRIQQVVRGDSAAYFCASSPNQGEHGYTFGSGTRLTVV.

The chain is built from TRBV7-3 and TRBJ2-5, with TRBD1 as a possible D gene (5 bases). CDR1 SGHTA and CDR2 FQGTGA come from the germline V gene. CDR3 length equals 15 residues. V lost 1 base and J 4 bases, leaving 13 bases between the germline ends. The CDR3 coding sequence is TGTGCCAGCAGCTTAAGCGGCGCCACAGGAGAGACCCAGTACTTC. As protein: CASSLSGATGETQYF. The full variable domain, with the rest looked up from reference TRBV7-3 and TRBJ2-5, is GAGVSQTPSNKVTEKGKYVELRCDPISGHTALYWYRQSLGQGPEFLIYFQGTGAADDSGLPNDRFFAVRPEGSVSTLKIQRTERGDSAVYLCASSLSGATGETQYFGPGTRLLVL.

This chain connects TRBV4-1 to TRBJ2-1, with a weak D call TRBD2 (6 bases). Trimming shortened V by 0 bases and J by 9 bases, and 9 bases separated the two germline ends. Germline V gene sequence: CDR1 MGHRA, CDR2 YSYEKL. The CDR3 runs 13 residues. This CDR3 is CASSQDREFEQFF. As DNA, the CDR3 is TGCGCCAGCAGCCAAGATCGGGAGTTTGAGCAGTTCTTC.

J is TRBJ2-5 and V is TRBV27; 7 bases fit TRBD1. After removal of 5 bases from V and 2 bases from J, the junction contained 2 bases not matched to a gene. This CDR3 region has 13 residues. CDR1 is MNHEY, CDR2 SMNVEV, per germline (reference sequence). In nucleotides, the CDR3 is TGTGCCAGCAGTCGGGGACAGCAAGAGACCCAGTACTTC. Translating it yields CASSRGQQETQYF.

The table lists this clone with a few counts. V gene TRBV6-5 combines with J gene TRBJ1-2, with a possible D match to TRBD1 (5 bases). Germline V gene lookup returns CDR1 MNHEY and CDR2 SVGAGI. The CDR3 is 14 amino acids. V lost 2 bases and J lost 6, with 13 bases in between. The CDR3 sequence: CASSYARVVDGYTF. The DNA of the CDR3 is TGTGCCAGCAGTTACGCCAGGGTCGTCGATGGCTACACCTTC.

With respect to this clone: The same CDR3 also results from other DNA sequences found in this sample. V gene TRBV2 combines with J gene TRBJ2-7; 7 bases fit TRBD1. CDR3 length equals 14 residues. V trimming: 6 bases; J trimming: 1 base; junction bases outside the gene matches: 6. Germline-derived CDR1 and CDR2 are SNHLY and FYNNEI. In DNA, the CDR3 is TGTGCCAGCAGGGCGGACAGGTCGTCCTACGAGCAGTACTTC. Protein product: CASRADRSSYEQYF.

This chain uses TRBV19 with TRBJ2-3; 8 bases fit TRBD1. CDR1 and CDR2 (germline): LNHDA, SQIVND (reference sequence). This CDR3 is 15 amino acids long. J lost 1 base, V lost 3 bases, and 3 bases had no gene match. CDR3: CASSMVRGRTDTQYF. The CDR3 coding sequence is TGTGCCAGTAGTATGGTCAGGGGGCGCACAGATACGCAGTATTTT.

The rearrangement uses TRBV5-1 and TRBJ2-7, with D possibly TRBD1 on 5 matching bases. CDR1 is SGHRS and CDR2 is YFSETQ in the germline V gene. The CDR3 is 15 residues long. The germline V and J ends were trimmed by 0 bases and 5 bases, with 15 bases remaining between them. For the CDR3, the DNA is TGCGCCAGCAGCTTGGCCGGGCAGGGTCTCGACGAGCAGTACTTC. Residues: CASSLAGQGLDEQYF.

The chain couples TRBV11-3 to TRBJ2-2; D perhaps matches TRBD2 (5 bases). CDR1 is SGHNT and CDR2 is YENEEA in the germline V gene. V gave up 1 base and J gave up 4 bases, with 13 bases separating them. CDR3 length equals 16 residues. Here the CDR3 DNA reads TGTGCCAGCAGCTTAGTACGGCTAGGAGGCACCGGGGAGCTGTTTTTT. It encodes CASSLVRLGGTGELFF. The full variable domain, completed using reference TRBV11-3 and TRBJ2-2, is EAGVVQSPRYKIIEKKQPVAFWCNPISGHNTLYWYLQNLGQGPELLIRYENEEAVDDSQLPKDRFSAERLKGVDSTLKIQPAELGDSAVYLCASSLVRLGGTGELFFGEGSRLTVL.

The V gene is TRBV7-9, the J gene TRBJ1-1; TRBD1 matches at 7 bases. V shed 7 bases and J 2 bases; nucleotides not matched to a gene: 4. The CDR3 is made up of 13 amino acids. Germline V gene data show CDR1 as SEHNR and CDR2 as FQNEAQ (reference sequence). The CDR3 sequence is CASNRQGNTEAFF. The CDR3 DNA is TGTGCCAGCAACCGACAGGGAAACACTGAAGCTTTCTTT.

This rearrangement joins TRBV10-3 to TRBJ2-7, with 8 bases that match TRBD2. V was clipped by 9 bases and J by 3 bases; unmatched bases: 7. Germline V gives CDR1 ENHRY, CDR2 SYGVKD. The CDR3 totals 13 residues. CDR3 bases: TGTGCCATTTCTTTAGCGGGAAACTACGAGCAGTACTTC. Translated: CAISLAGNYEQYF.

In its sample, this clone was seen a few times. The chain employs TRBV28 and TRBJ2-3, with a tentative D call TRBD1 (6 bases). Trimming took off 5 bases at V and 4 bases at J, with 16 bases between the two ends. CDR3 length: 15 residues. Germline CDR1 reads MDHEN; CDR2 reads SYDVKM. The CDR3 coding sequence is TGTGCCAGCAGTAGGGTCTCTACAGGGCCAGATACGCAGTATTTT. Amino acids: CASSRVSTGPDTQYF.

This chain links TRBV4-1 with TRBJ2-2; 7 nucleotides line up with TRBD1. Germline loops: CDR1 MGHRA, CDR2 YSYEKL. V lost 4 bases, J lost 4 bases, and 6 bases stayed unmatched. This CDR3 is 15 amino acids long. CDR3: CASSLDRVRTGELFF. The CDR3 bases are TGCGCCAGCAGCCTTGACAGGGTTCGCACCGGGGAGCTGTTTTTT.

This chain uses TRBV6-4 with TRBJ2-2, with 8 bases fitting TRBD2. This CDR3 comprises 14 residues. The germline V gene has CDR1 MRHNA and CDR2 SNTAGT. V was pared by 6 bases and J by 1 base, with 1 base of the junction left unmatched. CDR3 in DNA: TGTGCCAGCAGCCGGGAGGGGAACACCGGGGAGCTGTTTTTT. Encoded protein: CASSREGNTGELFF.

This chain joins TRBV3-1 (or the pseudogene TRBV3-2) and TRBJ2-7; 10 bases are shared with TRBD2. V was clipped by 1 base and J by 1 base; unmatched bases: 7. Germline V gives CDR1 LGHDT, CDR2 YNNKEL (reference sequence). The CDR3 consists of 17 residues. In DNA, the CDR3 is TGTGCCAGCAGCCAAGGTCGGCTAGCGGGAGCTTCCTACGAGCAGTACTTC. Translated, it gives CASSQGRLAGASYEQYF.

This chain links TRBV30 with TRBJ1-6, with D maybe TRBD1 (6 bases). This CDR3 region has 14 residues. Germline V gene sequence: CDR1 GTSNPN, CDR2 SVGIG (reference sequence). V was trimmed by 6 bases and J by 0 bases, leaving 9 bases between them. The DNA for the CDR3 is TGTGCCTGCAGGGGTGGCTCCTATAATTCACCCCTCCACTTT. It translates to CACRGGSYNSPLHF.

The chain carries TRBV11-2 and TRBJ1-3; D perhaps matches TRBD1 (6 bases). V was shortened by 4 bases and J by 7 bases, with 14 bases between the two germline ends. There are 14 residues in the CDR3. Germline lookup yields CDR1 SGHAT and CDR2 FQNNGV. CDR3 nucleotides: TGTGCCAGCAGCTCCGCGACAGGAGACAACACCATATATTTT. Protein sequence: CASSSATGDNTIYF.

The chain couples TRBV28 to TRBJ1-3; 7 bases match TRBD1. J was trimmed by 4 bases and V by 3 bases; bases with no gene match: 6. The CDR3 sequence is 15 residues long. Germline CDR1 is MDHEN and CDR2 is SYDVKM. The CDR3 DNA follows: TGTGCCAGCAGTTTCAGGGGGGTGACGGGAAACACCATATATTTT. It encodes CASSFRGVTGNTIYF.

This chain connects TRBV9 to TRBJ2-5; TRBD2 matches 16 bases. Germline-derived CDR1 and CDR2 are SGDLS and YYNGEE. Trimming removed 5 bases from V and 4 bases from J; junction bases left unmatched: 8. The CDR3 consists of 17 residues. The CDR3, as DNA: TGTGCCAGCAGTACTGGGACTAGCGGGGGGGCCATAGAGACCCAGTACTTC. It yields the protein CASSTGTSGGAIETQYF.

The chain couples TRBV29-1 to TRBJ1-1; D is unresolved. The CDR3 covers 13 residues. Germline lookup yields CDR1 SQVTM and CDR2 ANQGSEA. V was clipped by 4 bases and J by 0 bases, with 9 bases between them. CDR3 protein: CSVGDPLNTEAFF. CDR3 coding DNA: TGCAGCGTTGGAGACCCTTTGAACACTGAAGCTTTCTTT.

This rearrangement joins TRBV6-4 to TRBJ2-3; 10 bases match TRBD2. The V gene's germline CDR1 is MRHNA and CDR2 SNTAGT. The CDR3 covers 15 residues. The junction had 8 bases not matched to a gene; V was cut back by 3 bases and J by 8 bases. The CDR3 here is CASSERAGGRGTQYF. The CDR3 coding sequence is TGTGCCAGCAGTGAGCGAGCGGGGGGGCGAGGTACGCAGTATTTT.

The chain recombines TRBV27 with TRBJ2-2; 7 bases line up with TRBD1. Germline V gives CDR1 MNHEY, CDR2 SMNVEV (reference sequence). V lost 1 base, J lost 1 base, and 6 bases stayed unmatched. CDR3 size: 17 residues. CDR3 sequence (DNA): TGTGCCAGCAGTTTATTTCCGTCAGGGGGGAACACCGGGGAGCTGTTTTTT. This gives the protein CASSLFPSGGNTGELFF.

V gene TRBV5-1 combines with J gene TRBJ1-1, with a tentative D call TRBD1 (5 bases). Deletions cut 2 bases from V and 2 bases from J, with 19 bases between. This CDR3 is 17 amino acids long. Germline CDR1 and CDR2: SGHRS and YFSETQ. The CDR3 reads CASSLSRRDGLNTEAFF. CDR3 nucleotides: TGCGCCAGCAGCTTAAGCCGGCGGGACGGCTTAAACACTGAAGCTTTCTTT.

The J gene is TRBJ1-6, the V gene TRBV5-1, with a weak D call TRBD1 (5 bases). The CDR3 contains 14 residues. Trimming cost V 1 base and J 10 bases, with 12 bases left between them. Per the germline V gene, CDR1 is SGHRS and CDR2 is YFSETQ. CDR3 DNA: TGCGCCAGCAGCTTGCCGGGGGAAGGCTCACCCCTCCACTTT. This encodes CASSLPGEGSPLHF.

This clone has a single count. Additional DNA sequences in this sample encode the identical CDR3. CDR3: CASSLSGSEAFF. As DNA, the CDR3 is TGTGCCAGCAGTTTATCGGGTTCTGAAGCTTTCTTT. The chain has TRBV28 and TRBJ1-1; no clear D gene. Trimming took off 1 base at V and 6 bases at J, with 6 bases between the two ends. Looked up from germline, CDR1 is MDHEN and CDR2 is SYDVKM. This CDR3 comprises 12 residues.

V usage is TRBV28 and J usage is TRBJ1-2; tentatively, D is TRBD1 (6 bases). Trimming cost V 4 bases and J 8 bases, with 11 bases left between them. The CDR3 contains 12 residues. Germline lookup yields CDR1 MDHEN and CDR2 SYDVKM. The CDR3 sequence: CASSWQGLGYTF. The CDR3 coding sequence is TGTGCCAGCAGTTGGCAGGGGCTGGGCTACACCTTC.